Sequencing of this TCR beta chain was carried out in a study of metastatic and nonmetastatic thyroid tumors (TCRdb year 2020). For the wider study: Repertoires from peripheral blood and from tumor or nodule tissue samples of malignant and benign thyroid patients were compared. Points the paper makes about the study in general: TCR beta diversity was reported as significantly higher in malignant tumors than in benign nodules, in both blood and tumor samples.

No patient had received any treatment before thyroid surgery. Using T-cell receptor beta sequencing, the researchers looked back retrospectively at clinical samples from patients, gathered between the early 2010s and the late 2010s. The CDR3 holds 11 amino acids from the cysteine to the phenylalanine. Only the CDR3 region is kept as DNA, spanning 33 bases read in frame from base 1. The V and J ends are trimmed by 5 bases and 8 bases, leaving 10 bases between them. The germline V gene yields SQVTM for CDR1 and ANQGSEA for CDR2. Library method: PCR. Instrument used: Illumina HiSeq 4000. High-throughput sequencing was used to profile the CDR3 region of the TCR beta-chain in every patient. As for the authors' bioinformatics: Drawing on CDR3 differences between clinicopathological groups, the researchers built a classifier meant to tell apart patients with distant-metastatic papillary thyroid cancer. The Shannon index was used to measure repertoire diversity, and the Morisita-Horn index was used to measure how similar tumor and blood repertoires were. The raw public data were reprocessed by TCRdb itself: fastp quality trimming at Q25, MiXCR clonotype calling, in-frame beta chains only. It is TCRdb's table, rather than the study itself, that gives the V and J calls and clone size. Present in this sample are over 55,000 clones, roughly 29% of which were seen just once. In total, the top ten clones hold around a sixth of the sample.

This clone was picked up many times. Its antigen is still unknown. The input lacks base qualities; no much larger clone sits a single base away. The specimen sequenced was blood. The receptor's source is a female donor with papillary thyroid cancer or a benign thyroid nodule (not recorded which). Some clones in this sample may be carry-over from other donors' samples. The V gene is TRBV29-1 and the J gene is TRBJ2-1, with the D gene not confidently named. The CDR3 reads CSVRPVDEQFF. In nucleotide form, the sequence is TGCAGCGTTCGACCCGTCGATGAGCAGTTCTTC.